The sequence of this T cell receptor beta chain was determined in a study of early T cells in non-severe SARS-CoV-2 infection. The ends were cut back, 0 bases at V and 2 bases at J, with 11 bases in the middle. The CDR3 sequence is 15 residues long. The V gene's germline CDR1 is SGHNT and CDR2 YYREEE (reference sequence). This clonotype was picked up many times. TCRdb reprocessed the 5' RACE reads with MiXCR, giving one entry per CDR3 protein. The sample carries about 49,000 distinct CDR3 sequences, less than 4.5% recorded once. This chain connects TRBV5-4 to TRBJ1-1; possible D gene TRBD1, 5 bases. The specimen sequenced was whole blood. The source is an adult who was a healthcare worker with PCR-confirmed SARS-CoV-2 infection or an uninfected control (not recorded which). This CDR3 is CASSLGGRENTEAFF. For the CDR3, the DNA is TGTGCCAGCAGCTTGGGGGGGAGGGAAAACACTGAAGCTTTCTTT.